This T cell receptor beta chain stems from a study of CD8 T cells in Susac syndrome. The RNA input was roughly 0.45 to 1 ug, and it was reverse transcribed with random hexamers. Across 54 Vbeta and 13 Jbeta, immunoSEQ multiplex PCR amplified TCR beta CDR3. TCRdb reanalysed the immunoSEQ multiplex PCR reads using MiXCR and keeps one entry per CDR3 protein. The sample lists about 210,000 distinct CDR3 sequences; roughly 94% were seen once. TCR beta sequencing was performed on blood CD8+ and CD4+ T cells. While CD8+ and CD4+ T cells were isolated negatively, TEMRA cells were enriched by FACS. The CDR3 extends over 13 amino acids. Trimming took 7 bases from V and 7 from J; bases not matched to a gene: 8. From germline, CDR1 is SGDLS and CDR2 YYNGEE.

This TCR was sampled from a human donor with multiple sclerosis. Sequencing was performed on CD4+ T cells from PBMCs. The rearrangement uses TRBV9 and TRBJ2-1; the match to TRBD2 covers 7 bases. CDR3 DNA sequence: TGTGCCAGCCGTCCTAGCGGTGGGAATGAGCAGTTCTTC. Protein: CASRPSGGNEQFF.